Below, one T cell receptor (beta chain) is given with its context. Antigen specificity is unknown. Using immunoSEQ multiplex PCR, the repertoire was profiled, and TCRdb retains in-frame clones only, with some absent. Among more than 100,000 clones, roughly 90% were seen once, and the ten largest hold over 1.5%. This sample was included in a study of T cells in localized non-small cell lung cancer. The study's findings and limits: Appearances in adjacent lung were noted for a median approximately 58 of the top 100 tumor clones.

Germline V gene lookup returns CDR1 SNHLY and CDR2 FYNNEI. V was pared by 6 bases and J by 9 bases, with 9 bases between. This CDR3 comprises 10 residues. The receptor comes from a female donor over 55 with stage I lung adenocarcinoma. Sequencing used peripheral blood, obtained before any cancer treatment. The V gene is TRBV2, the J gene TRBJ2-7; D is undetermined. The CDR3 DNA follows: TGTGCCAGCAGGTTAGACGGGCAGTACTTC. Its translation: CASRLDGQYF.